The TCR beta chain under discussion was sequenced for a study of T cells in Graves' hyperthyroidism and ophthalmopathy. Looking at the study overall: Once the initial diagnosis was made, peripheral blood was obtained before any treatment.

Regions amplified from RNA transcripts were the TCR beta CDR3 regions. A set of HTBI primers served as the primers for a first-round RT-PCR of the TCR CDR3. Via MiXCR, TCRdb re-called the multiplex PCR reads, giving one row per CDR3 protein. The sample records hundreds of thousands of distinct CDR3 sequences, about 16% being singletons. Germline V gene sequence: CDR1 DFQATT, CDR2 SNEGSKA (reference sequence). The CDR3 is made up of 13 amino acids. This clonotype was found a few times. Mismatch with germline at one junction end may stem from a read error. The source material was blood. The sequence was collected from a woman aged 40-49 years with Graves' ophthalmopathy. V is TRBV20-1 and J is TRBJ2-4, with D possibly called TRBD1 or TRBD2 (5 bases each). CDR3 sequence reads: CSASSGANNIQYF. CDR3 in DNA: TGCAGTGCTTCGTCCGGGGCCAACAACATTCAGTACTTC.